The clone carrying this T cell receptor beta chain was recorded at least ten times. The sample originates from a study of early T cells in non-severe SARS-CoV-2 infection. On the study more broadly: Chains were not paired, and sequencing was done on bulk RNA from unsorted whole blood.

cDNA molecules, individually, were tagged with unique molecular identifiers. TCRdb called the 5' RACE reads again in MiXCR, with one record for every CDR3 protein. In the table there are about 20,000 distinct CDR3 sequences, more than 4.5% of which are singletons. The germline V and J ends were trimmed by 3 bases and 3 bases, with 15 bases remaining between them. From germline, CDR1 is SGDLS and CDR2 YYNGEE. The CDR3 runs 15 residues. The specimen sequenced was whole blood. This rearrangement joins TRBV9 to TRBJ1-1; D is undetermined. The TCR sequence derives from an adult who was a healthcare worker with PCR-confirmed SARS-CoV-2 infection or an uninfected control (not recorded which). CDR3 in DNA: TGTGCCAGCAGCGCCGTCGGGGTTGGCGACACTGAAGCTTTCTTT. Its translation is CASSAVGVGDTEAFF.